These 10 T cell receptor beta chains came from one sample sequenced in a study of T cells in Graves' hyperthyroidism and ophthalmopathy. Amplified TCR beta CDR3 regions came from RNA transcripts. First-round RT-PCR with HTBI primers amplified the TCR CDR3 region. In TCRdb, the multiplex PCR reads were re-called with MiXCR into one record per CDR3 protein. The table shows some 510,000 distinct CDR3 sequences, with about a fifth occurring only once. The sample taken for sequencing was blood. These receptors all come from a man younger than 35 with Graves' hyperthyroidism.

V gene TRBV10-2 combines with J gene TRBJ2-5, with no clear D. Germline values: CDR1 WSHSY, CDR2 SAAADI. The CDR3 runs 13 residues. V was cut by 3 bases and J by 0 bases, with 5 bases left in between. The CDR3 sequence is CASSDGNQETQYF. CDR3 DNA sequence: TGCGCCAGCAGTGATGGTAACCAAGAGACCCAGTACTTC.

The chain couples TRBV4-1 to TRBJ1-2; no clear D. Trimming stripped 4 bases from V and 8 bases from J, with 14 bases between. This CDR3 comprises 13 residues. The germline gives CDR1 MGHRA, CDR2 YSYEKL. DNA of the CDR3: TGCGCCAGCAGCCGAGACTTCGAGGGAGGCTACACCTTC. This translates into CASSRDFEGGYTF.

The rearrangement links TRBV4-1 to TRBJ2-2; D is undetermined. Germline V gene data show CDR1 as MGHRA and CDR2 as YSYEKL. The V gene lost 0 bases and the J gene lost 4 bases, with 9 bases spanning the gap. The CDR3 is made up of 15 amino acids. The CDR3, as DNA: TGCGCCAGCAGCCAAGATCCAAGTTTCACCGGGGAGCTGTTTTTT. It yields the protein CASSQDPSFTGELFF.

This clonotype was seen ten or more times. The chain couples TRBV20-1 to TRBJ1-1; TRBD1 might be the D (5 bases). Germline V gene data show CDR1 as DFQATT and CDR2 as SNEGSKA (reference sequence). The CDR3 loop spans 10 amino acids. V was pared by 5 bases and J by 9 bases, with 10 bases between. The CDR3 DNA follows: TGCAGTGCTTTTCCGGGACAAGCTTTCTTT. It codes for CSAFPGQAFF.

Note on this clonotype: A read error may produce the germline difference seen at one junction end. The genes are TRBV29-1 and TRBJ1-1; 8 nucleotides match TRBD1. This CDR3 comprises 13 residues. CDR1 is SQVTM and CDR2 is ANQGSEA in the germline V gene. CDR3 in amino acids: CSVVRGLNTKAFF. The CDR3 DNA follows: TGCAGCGTTGTCAGGGGGCTGAACACTAAAGCTTTCTTT.

The rearrangement uses TRBV9 and TRBJ2-5; D is unresolved. The V gene lost 3 bases and the J gene lost 2 bases, with 14 bases spanning the gap. The V gene's germline CDR1 is SGDLS and CDR2 YYNGEE. The CDR3 has 15 amino acids. CDR3 amino acids: CASSAFGATQETQYF. The CDR3 DNA is TGTGCCAGCAGCGCATTTGGCGCAACACAAGAGACCCAGTACTTC. Together with reference TRBV9 and TRBJ2-5, the CDR3 gives the full variable domain: DSGVTQTPKHLITATGQRVTLRCSPRSGDLSVYWYQQSLDQGLQFLIQYYNGEERAKGNILERFSAQQFPDLHSELNLSSLELGDSALYFCASSAFGATQETQYFGPGTRLLVL.

This clonotype occurred many times. The chain couples TRBV11-2 to TRBJ2-5; D gene unclear. The germline V gene encodes CDR1 SGHAT and CDR2 FQNNGV. Trimming shortened V by 0 bases and J by 5 bases, and 13 bases separated the two germline ends. The CDR3 sequence is 15 residues long. The DNA for the CDR3 is TGTGCCAGCAGCTTAGAGGTTGAGCGTGAGGAGACCCAGTACTTC. It is translated as CASSLEVEREETQYF.

This clonotype occurred many times. The gene calls are TRBV29-1 and TRBJ2-5; 9 bases map to TRBD1. This CDR3 contains 14 residues. V was pared by 1 base and J by 5 bases, with 5 bases of the junction left unmatched. Germline CDR1 is SQVTM and CDR2 is ANQGSEA. Written as DNA, the CDR3 is TGCAGCGTTGAAGGGCAGGGGACAGGGGAGACCCAGTACTTC. Translated: CSVEGQGTGETQYF.

This clonotype was seen repeatedly, ten times or more. The chain links TRBV27 to TRBJ2-7; TRBD2 might be the D (6 bases). Trimming took off 6 bases at V and 5 bases at J, with 26 bases between the two ends. The CDR3 is 17 amino acids. CDR1 and CDR2 from the germline V gene are MNHEY and SMNVEV (reference sequence). The CDR3 here is CASRPSTGAGRSHEQYF. CDR3 sequence (DNA): TGTGCCAGCAGACCATCGACCGGGGCAGGGAGGTCGCACGAGCAGTACTTC.

This clonotype was seen at least ten times. The chain links TRBV27 to TRBJ1-1; D possibly corresponds to TRBD1 (5 bases). V was clipped by 5 bases and J by 4 bases, with 23 bases between them. Germline-derived CDR1 and CDR2 are MNHEY and SMNVEV (reference sequence). The CDR3 is 17 residues long. The CDR3, as DNA: TGTGCCAGCAGTCTTGTCATGGGACGGGGGAAGGGCACTGAAGCTTTCTTT. Protein: CASSLVMGRGKGTEAFF.